The clone carrying this TCR beta chain was recorded many times. Its specificity is unknown. There are 14 residues in the CDR3. V was trimmed by 2 bases and J by 3 bases, leaving 10 bases between them. These data are taken from a study of T-cell reconstitution after alpha-beta-depleted transplantation in children. Points from the study as a whole: Alpha-beta T cells about two months after transplant reportedly derived from several hundred expanded graft clones. Surviving recipient T cells and thymic progenitors accounted for the high day-60 TCRbeta diversity observed in some patients.

For TCRbeta, the library was prepared with unique molecular identifiers. TCRdb processed the PCR reads anew with MiXCR; each CDR3 protein has one entry. The sample lists hundreds of thousands of distinct CDR3 sequences, about 12% seen once, with roughly 0.77% in the top ten. Here the sequenced sample was PBMCs, taken before TCRalphabeta/CD19-depleted stem cell transplant. The V gene is TRBV12-3 or TRBV12-4, the J gene TRBJ1-1; D is undetermined. The receptor's source is a girl aged 2-10 years with congenital amegakaryocytic thrombocytopenia, due to receive a stem cell transplant. The CDR3 DNA follows: TGTGCCAGCAGTTTACAAGGGTGGGACACTGAAGCTTTCTTT. This translates into CASSLQGWDTEAFF.